The entry that follows covers one TCR beta chain sequence. A second PCR of 7 to 11 cycles used a sample-barcoded 5' primer and a J-beta primer mix. A tag from a template-switch adaptor with 12 random nucleotides marked each cDNA molecule. TCRdb fed the 5' RACE reads into MiXCR, producing one record per CDR3 protein. Of around 990,000 distinct CDR3 sequences listed, around 27% are singletons. V shed 5 bases and J 4 bases; nucleotides not matched to a gene: 8. The CDR3 is 16 residues long. CDR1 and CDR2 (germline): SGHAT, FQNNGV. The entry originates in a study of blood T cells in healthy people across ages. This sample also belongs to another study, concerning T cells of mothers and their children.

The sequence was collected from a girl aged 2-10 years in good health. The sample was blood. The rearrangement uses TRBV11-2 and TRBJ2-1, with TRBD2 matching over 10 bases. CDR3 amino acids: CASSGSLAGEYNEQFF. The CDR3 DNA is TGTGCCAGCAGCGGATCGCTAGCGGGAGAATACAATGAGCAGTTCTTC.